This TCR beta chain is from a study of monozygotic twins with inflammatory bowel disease. Overall study results and limits: Especially where disease activity was present, IBD patients had fewer clonotypes in common with others than healthy twins did. The co-twins with IBD showed lower TCRbeta diversity (inverse Simpson) than their healthy siblings.

Using eight separate reactions per sample, the authors generated cDNA. Both TCRalpha and TCRbeta cDNA were subjected to two nested PCRs lasting about 17 and 10 cycles. With the 5' RACE reads reprocessed, TCRdb shows one record per CDR3 protein and no DNA. The table lists some 210,000 distinct CDR3 sequences. Of note for this clonotype: Its matching antigen is unknown.

The V gene's germline CDR1 is SGHVS and CDR2 FQNEAQ. CDR3 length: 14 residues. The rearrangement uses TRBV7-8 and TRBJ2-7; the D call from TCRdb, TRBD1, cannot be confirmed without DNA. The material sequenced was blood. This sequence was found in a human donor with ulcerative colitis or Crohn's disease, or a healthy co-twin of an affected twin (not recorded which). This CDR3 reads CASSASHRDYEQYF.